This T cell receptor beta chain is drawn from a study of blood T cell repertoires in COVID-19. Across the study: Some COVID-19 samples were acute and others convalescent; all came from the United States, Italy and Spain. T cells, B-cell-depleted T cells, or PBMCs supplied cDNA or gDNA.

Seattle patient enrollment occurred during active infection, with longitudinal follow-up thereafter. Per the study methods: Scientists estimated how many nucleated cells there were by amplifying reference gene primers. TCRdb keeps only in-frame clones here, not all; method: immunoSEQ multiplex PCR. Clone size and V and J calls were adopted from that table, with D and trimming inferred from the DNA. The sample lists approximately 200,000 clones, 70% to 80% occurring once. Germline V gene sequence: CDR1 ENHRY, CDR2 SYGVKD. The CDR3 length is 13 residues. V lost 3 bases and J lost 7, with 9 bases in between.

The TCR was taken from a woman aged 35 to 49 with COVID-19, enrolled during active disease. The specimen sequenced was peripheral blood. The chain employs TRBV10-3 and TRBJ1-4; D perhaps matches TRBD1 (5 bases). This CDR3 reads CAISDQGGEKLFF. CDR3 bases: TGTGCCATCAGTGACCAGGGTGGTGAAAAACTGTTTTTT.